Below are 9 T cell receptor beta chains sequenced from a single sample in a study of cytomegalovirus exposure and HLA in healthy donors. PCR involved 60 Vbeta and 13 Jbeta primers. The assay was immunoSEQ multiplex PCR, and TCRdb's table has in-frame clones only and misses some. The data show some 96,000 clones, 64% seen once. Material for sequencing was PBMCs. The receptors stem from a man aged 55-75 years in good health and CMV-seronegative.

The rearrangement joins TRBV5-4 to TRBJ2-4; 8 bases are a match to TRBD2. There are 16 residues in the CDR3. Looked up from germline, CDR1 is SGHNT and CDR2 is YYREEE (reference sequence). Trimming took 1 base from V and 5 from J; bases not matched to a gene: 8. The CDR3 loop reads CASSLPGGLAENIQYF. As DNA, the CDR3 is TGTGCCAGCAGCTTGCCGGGGGGGCTTGCGGAAAACATTCAGTACTTC.

This clone was counted only a few times. The gene calls are TRBV15 and TRBJ2-5; TRBD1 matches at 7 bases. Trimming cost V 3 bases and J 2 bases; bases outside gene matches: 0. This CDR3 has 13 residues. Germline V gene data show CDR1 as LNHNV and CDR2 as YYDKDF (reference sequence). CDR3 nucleotides: TGTGCCACCAGCAGGGGACAGCAAGAGACCCAGTACTTC. It yields the protein CATSRGQQETQYF.

Only a few counts were recorded for this clone. J is TRBJ2-3 and V is TRBV19, with 8 bases lining up with TRBD2. Trimming removed 5 bases from V and 4 bases from J; junction bases left unmatched: 5. Germline V CDR1 and CDR2: LNHDA, SQIVND (reference sequence). The CDR3 sequence is 14 residues long. The CDR3 protein is CASSPGGGPDTQYF. DNA for the CDR3: TGTGCCAGTAGTCCGGGGGGGGGCCCAGATACGCAGTATTTT.

The chain carries TRBV6-5 and TRBJ1-2; D may be TRBD1 (6 bases). The ends were cut back, 8 bases at V and 3 bases at J, with 10 bases in the middle. The CDR3 has 12 amino acids. Germline V gene lookup returns CDR1 MNHEY and CDR2 SVGAGI. The CDR3 loop reads CASQQGDYGYTF. For the CDR3, the DNA is TGTGCCAGCCAACAGGGCGACTATGGCTACACCTTC.

This chain connects TRBV10-2 to TRBJ1-6, with 9 nucleotides matching TRBD1. The length of the CDR3 is 15 residues. The trim removed 2 bases at V and 7 bases at J, leaving 3 bases unmatched. Per germline, CDR1 WSHSY and CDR2 SAAADI. The CDR3 sequence is CASSEGQGQNSPLHF. The CDR3 nucleotides are TGCGCCAGCAGTGAGGGACAGGGGCAAAATTCACCCCTCCACTTT.

CDR3 sequence reads: CASSLEAGDDEQFF. The CDR3 region has the DNA TGCGCCAGCAGCTTGGAGGCAGGGGACGATGAGCAGTTCTTC. The chain couples TRBV5-1 to TRBJ2-1; a weak D match, TRBD1 (6 bases). Trimming left V 0 bases short and J 8 bases short, with 12 bases between. The CDR3 runs 14 residues. Germline V gene sequence: CDR1 SGHRS, CDR2 YFSETQ.

As concerns this clone: At one end, the junction sequence differs from germline, possibly due to a read error. Other DNA sequences within the sample encode an identical CDR3. The rearrangement uses TRBV5-1 and TRBJ1-1; D unresolved. Looked up from germline, CDR1 is SGHRS and CDR2 is YFSETQ. The CDR3 length is 15 residues. CDR3 DNA sequence: TGCGCTAGCAGCTTCACCACCCCAGCGAAAACTGAAGCTTTCTTT. Translated, it gives CASSFTTPAKTEAFF.

V usage is TRBV20-1 and J usage is TRBJ2-7; TRBD1 matches 10 bases. Germline CDR1 reads DFQATT; CDR2 reads SNEGSKA (reference sequence). The CDR3 sequence is 11 residues long. DNA of the CDR3: TGCAGGGCAGACAGGGGGCACGAGCAGTACTTC. Protein sequence: CRADRGHEQYF.

This clone was observed once. This sequence joins TRBV12-5 and TRBJ1-5; D is ambiguous. V shed 0 bases and J shed 7 bases, with 19 bases lying between them. CDR1 LGHNT and CDR2 FRNRAP come from the germline V gene. The CDR3 is 17 residues long. CDR3 region: CASGLVVNRRRGQPQHF. CDR3 nucleotides: TGTGCTAGTGGTTTGGTAGTCAATCGCAGGCGAGGGCAGCCCCAGCATTTT.